This TCR beta chain was observed in a study of CD8+ T cells in alopecia areata. TCR sequencing used cDNA made by reverse transcription of extracted RNA. Method: immunoSEQ multiplex PCR; TCRdb's copy keeps in-frame clones and lacks some. The table has more than 110,000 clones, around 58% seen once. Losses at the gene ends were 7 bases for V and 1 base for J; bases not matched to a gene: 7. The length of the CDR3 is 14 residues. CDR1 MNHEY and CDR2 SVGAGI come from the germline V gene. This clone occurred a few times. This specimen consisted of CD4+ T cells sorted from blood, obtained at week 0. The source is a human donor with alopecia areata. The J gene is TRBJ2-7, the V gene TRBV6-5, with TRBD2 matching 7 bases. CDR3: CASNLAGGSYEQYF. In DNA, the CDR3 is TGTGCCAGCAATTTAGCGGGTGGATCCTACGAGCAGTACTTC.